This T cell receptor (beta chain) was sequenced during a study of cytomegalovirus exposure and HLA in healthy donors. Study information: Later analysis reported that the 95 to 150 validation repertoires shared the platform of the roughly 710 first-cohort repertoires.

To note about this clone: What it recognizes is unknown.

General observations from the study: Three CMV-associated chains were confirmed in vitro to be specific for CMV antigens. High sensitivity and specificity were reportedly achieved when the classifier diagnosed cytomegalovirus status.

The donors were members of the roughly 120-subject validation cohort (separate from the approximately 670-subject first cohort). TCRdb's table, derived via immunoSEQ multiplex PCR, lists solely in-frame clones and lacks some. The sample holds 150,000 to 200,000 clones, less than 90% seen once. The CDR3 covers 15 residues. V lost 4 bases, J lost 6 bases, and 5 bases stayed unmatched. Germline-derived CDR1 and CDR2 are SGHTA and FQGNSA. The source of this sequence is a man aged 25-45 years in good health and CMV-seropositive. The rearrangement links TRBV7-2 to TRBJ1-5; 11 positions match TRBD1. Sequencing was carried out using PBMCs. The CDR3 region has the DNA TGTGCCAGCAGCTCGGGACAGGGGGTTGGTCAGCCCCAGCATTTT. It yields the protein CASSSGQGVGQPQHF.